The rows below give T cell receptor beta chains drawn from one sample of a study of CD8 T cells in Susac syndrome. TCRdb redid the calling of the immunoSEQ multiplex PCR reads with MiXCR, one entry per CDR3 protein. The table has 230,000 or so distinct CDR3 sequences, around 96% seen once. Sequences were obtained from CD4+ T cells from PBMCs. These receptors came from a human donor with multiple sclerosis. CDR3s include the opening cysteine and the closing phenylalanine or tryptophan. Fields, in order: V gene, clone size, D gene, CDR3 length, J gene, CDR3 protein, CDR3 DNA. D genes are given only for firm matches. Expanded clones get a size class; other rows say once, few or many, or leave the size out.

TRBV6-5	.	.	15	TRBJ2-7	CASSYSFGPSYEQYF	TGTGCCAGCAGTTACTCCTTTGGACCATCCTACGAGCAGTACTTC
TRBV27	.	.	16	TRBJ1-5	CASSPRQSYSNQPQHF	TGTGCCAGCTCTCCGCGGCAGTCATATAGCAATCAGCCCCAGCATTTT
TRBV3-1	.	.	13	TRBJ2-2	CASGRGTTGELFF	TGTGCCAGCGGAAGAGGGACCACCGGGGAGCTGTTTTTT
TRBV20-1	.	.	9	TRBJ1-2	CSARVHDTF	TGCAGTGCTAGAGTCCACGACACCTTC
TRBV5-4	.	.	14	TRBJ2-5	CASSLGEGFETQYF	TGTGCCAGCAGCTTAGGAGAAGGTTTCGAGACCCAGTACTTC
TRBV2	.	.	15	TRBJ2-5	CASSEFTGAQETQYF	TGTGCCAGCAGTGAATTTACCGGGGCCCAAGAGACCCAGTACTTC
TRBV7-2	.	.	14	TRBJ2-1	CASSFDDDYNEQFF	TGTGCCAGCAGCTTCGACGACGATTACAATGAGCAGTTCTTC
TRBV10-3	.	.	14	TRBJ1-5	CASKDAESHQPQHF	TGTGCCAGCAAGGACGCAGAGTCGCATCAGCCCCAGCATTTT
TRBV20-1	.	.	12	TRBJ2-2	CSARRNTGELFF	TGCAGTGCTAGACGGAACACCGGGGAGCTGTTTTTT
TRBV23-1	.	.	14	TRBJ2-7	CASSPQGLLYEQYF	TGCGCCAGCAGTCCCCAGGGACTTCTCTACGAGCAGTACTTC
TRBV20-1	few	TRBD1	14	TRBJ1-4	CSAPQGATNEKLFF	TGCAGTGCTCCGCAGGGGGCAACTAATGAAAAACTGTTTTTT
TRBV12-3/TRBV12-4	.	.	15	TRBJ2-5	CASSLTAGLGETQYF	TGTGCCAGCAGCCTCACCGCAGGGTTGGGAGAGACCCAGTACTTC
TRBV12-3/TRBV12-4	.	TRBD1	14	TRBJ1-1	CASTKTGTVTEAFF	TGTGCCAGCACTAAGACAGGGACGGTCACTGAAGCTTTCTTT
TRBV11-2	.	.	10	TRBJ2-1	CASSLVEQFF	TGTGCCAGCAGCTTAGTTGAGCAGTTCTTC
TRBV24-1	.	TRBD1	16	TRBJ2-3	CATSARQGAGTDTQYF	TGTGCCACCAGTGCGCGACAGGGGGCTGGCACAGATACGCAGTATTTT
TRBV20-1	.	.	10	TRBJ2-5	CSASAETQYF	TGCAGTGCTAGCGCGGAGACCCAGTACTTC
TRBV25-1	.	.	12	TRBJ1-2	CASSDYGYGYTF	TGTGCCAGCAGTGATTATGGATATGGCTACACCTTC
TRBV6-5	.	.	14	TRBJ2-1	CASSLARGYNEQFF	TGTGCCAGCAGCCTTGCCCGGGGGTACAATGAGCAGTTCTTC
TRBV3-1	.	TRBD2	18	TRBJ2-7	CASSQDRIELAGVYEQYF	TGTGCCAGCAGCCAAGATCGAATTGAACTAGCGGGAGTGTACGAGCAGTACTTC
TRBV7-9	.	.	14	TRBJ2-1	CASSLSRGANEQFF	TGTGCCAGCAGCTTGTCGAGGGGGGCAAATGAGCAGTTCTTC
TRBV2	.	TRBD1	14	TRBJ2-1	CASRRTGEYNEQFF	TGTGCCAGCAGAAGGACAGGGGAATACAATGAGCAGTTCTTC
TRBV28	.	TRBD1	14	TRBJ1-2	CASSERTGRGGYTF	TGTGCCAGCAGCGAAAGGACAGGGCGAGGGGGCTACACCTTC
TRBV29-1	.	TRBD2	15	TRBJ2-3	CSASRLAPGTDTQYF	TGCAGCGCCTCAAGACTAGCGCCGGGCACAGATACGCAGTATTTT
TRBV2	.	.	12	TRBJ2-5	CASSELAETQYF	TGTGCCAGCAGTGAACTAGCAGAGACCCAGTACTTC
TRBV29-1	.	.	14	TRBJ2-3	CSVPRSTSTDTQYF	TGCAGCGTGCCTAGGAGTACTAGCACAGATACGCAGTATTTT
TRBV27	.	.	14	TRBJ2-5	CASSSFPTAETQYF	TGTGCCAGCAGTTCCTTCCCGACAGCAGAGACCCAGTACTTC
TRBV5-1	.	.	15	TRBJ2-1	CASSIRQDRNNEQFF	TGCGCCAGCAGCATTCGACAGGATAGGAACAATGAGCAGTTCTTC
TRBV6-5	.	TRBD2	14	TRBJ2-7	CASSYSSGSYEQYF	TGTGCCAGCAGTTATTCTAGCGGGAGTTACGAGCAGTACTTC
TRBV15	.	.	14	TRBJ2-5	CATSGGSRKETQYF	TGTGCCACCAGCGGGGGTTCTCGCAAAGAGACCCAGTACTTC
TRBV20-1	.	TRBD1	13	TRBJ2-3	CSAQTGARDTQYF	TGCAGTGCTCAGACAGGGGCAAGAGATACGCAGTATTTT
TRBV12-3/TRBV12-4	.	.	15	TRBJ1-1	CASSLGGTVKVEAFF	TGTGCCAGCAGTTTAGGTGGGACGGTTAAAGTTGAAGCTTTCTTT
TRBV20-1	.	.	14	TRBJ1-2	CSARGDGRNYGYTF	TGCAGTGCTAGGGGGGACGGTAGAAACTATGGCTACACCTTC
TRBV5-1	.	.	14	TRBJ2-7	CASSLDGRPYEQYF	TGCGCCAGCAGCTTGGACGGCAGGCCCTACGAGCAGTACTTC
TRBV11-3	.	.	13	TRBJ2-7	CASSLAVDYEQYF	TGTGCCAGCAGCTTAGCAGTGGACTACGAGCAGTACTTC
TRBV10-3	.	.	15	TRBJ1-5	CAISRGEGSNQPQHF	TGTGCCATCAGCCGGGGAGAGGGTAGCAATCAGCCCCAGCATTTT
TRBV4-1	.	TRBD1	15	TRBJ1-1	CASSQKTGGNTEAFF	TGCGCCAGCAGCCAGAAGACAGGGGGAAACACTGAAGCTTTCTTT
TRBV12-3/TRBV12-4	.	TRBD2	15	TRBJ2-5	CASSRSGGVPETQYF	TGTGCCAGCAGCCGTAGCGGGGGGGTGCCGGAGACCCAGTACTTC
TRBV3-1	.	TRBD2	15	TRBJ2-7	CASTPSRGAGYEQYF	TGTGCCAGCACCCCCTCGCGGGGGGCAGGGTACGAGCAGTACTTC
TRBV9	.	TRBD2	15	TRBJ2-1	CASSDAGESYNEQFF	TGTGCCAGCAGCGACGCGGGAGAGTCCTACAATGAGCAGTTCTTC
TRBV20-1	.	TRBD2	14	TRBJ2-1	CSARNSGRANEQFF	TGCAGTGCTAGAAATAGCGGGAGGGCCAATGAGCAGTTCTTC
TRBV12-3/TRBV12-4	.	.	14	TRBJ2-1	CASSHGVTYNEQFF	TGTGCCAGCAGTCACGGGGTTACCTACAATGAGCAGTTCTTC
TRBV29-1	.	TRBD1	13	TRBJ2-7	CSVGGQVSYEQYF	TGCAGCGTTGGGGGACAGGTCTCCTACGAGCAGTACTTC
TRBV2	.	.	14	TRBJ1-2	CASSEEGMGYGYTF	TGTGCCAGCAGTGAAGAGGGGATGGGGTATGGCTACACCTTC
TRBV6-5	.	TRBD1	15	TRBJ2-7	CASRLGTGYSYEQYF	TGTGCCAGCAGACTCGGGACAGGGTACTCCTACGAGCAGTACTTC
TRBV20-1	.	.	13	TRBJ1-3	CSARAKSGNTIYF	TGCAGTGCGAGAGCCAAATCTGGAAACACCATATATTTT
TRBV9	once	.	16	TRBJ2-1	CASSVERGSSYNEQFF	TGTGCCAGCAGCGTGGAAAGGGGCAGCTCCTACAATGAGCAGTTCTTC